This T cell receptor beta chain was sequenced for a study of blood T cell repertoires in COVID-19. Between the trimmed V and J ends, which lost 4 bases and 4 bases, there was a span of 5 bases. The CDR3 length is 12 residues. Assay: immunoSEQ multiplex PCR; the TCRdb copy retains only in-frame clones and omits some. The table has 100,000 or so clones, about three quarters seen once; the top ten hold around 14%. This clone was counted a single time. This sequence joins TRBV12-3 or TRBV12-4 and TRBJ1-3; D is ambiguous. The material sequenced was peripheral blood. The receptor was derived from a woman older than 75 with acute or convalescent COVID-19. The CDR3 nucleotides are TGTGCCAGCAGTTCGGAGGGAAACACCATATATTTT. Translation gives CASSSEGNTIYF.